Listed below are T cell receptor beta chains from one sample, sequenced in a study of blood T cells in healthy people across ages. TCRdb called the 5' RACE reads again in MiXCR, with one record for every CDR3 protein. The sample holds about 780,000 distinct CDR3 sequences, about 47% seen once. Sequencing was performed on blood. The receptors shown here come from a man older than 75 in good health. Both conserved end residues are part of each CDR3. D genes are given only for firm matches. Not all rows give a size; the values are once, few, many and, for expanded clones, a class.

clone size	V gene	D gene	J gene	CDR3 DNA	CDR3 protein
few	TRBV2	-	TRBJ2-2	TGTGCCAGCAGTGGCCGGACTCCCGGGACCGGGGAGCTGTTTTTT	CASSGRTPGTGELFF
few	TRBV18	-	TRBJ1-6	TGTGCCAGCTCACCGTTAAACAGGAACGCAGACTATAATTCACCCCTCCACTTT	CASSPLNRNADYNSPLHF
-	TRBV28	-	TRBJ1-1	TGTGCCAGCAGTCCCCCGAGAAGGGTGGGCACTGAAGCTTTCTTT	CASSPPRRVGTEAFF
once	TRBV12-3/TRBV12-4	-	TRBJ1-4	TGTGCCAGCAACCTTGTAGGGAGGGAAAAACTGTTTTTT	CASNLVGREKLFF
once	TRBV28	-	TRBJ2-7	TGTGCCAGCAGTTCCCCGACAGAGGGCTACGAGCAGTACTTC	CASSSPTEGYEQYF
few	TRBV20-1	-	TRBJ2-7	TGCAGTGCTAGACCGGACTTAACCTACGAGCAGTACTTC	CSARPDLTYEQYF
-	TRBV7-9	-	TRBJ1-2	TGTGCCAGCAGCTTATCGGGCAGGGCTGGCTACACCTTC	CASSLSGRAGYTF
-	TRBV5-1	-	TRBJ2-7	TGCGCCAGCAGCTTTCGACAGAACTACGAGCAGTACTTC	CASSFRQNYEQYF
few	TRBV9	TRBD2	TRBJ2-1	TGTGCCAGCAGCGCCCAAACTACTAGCGCCTCACCGTTCTTC	CASSAQTTSASPFF
-	TRBV29-1	-	TRBJ1-2	TGCAGCGTTATAGGTTCCGTCGGTTATGGCTACACCTTC	CSVIGSVGYGYTF
-	TRBV2	TRBD1	TRBJ2-7	TGTGCCAGCAGTGAGGAGACAGGGCTCTATGAGCAGTACTTC	CASSEETGLYEQYF
many	TRBV7-2	TRBD1	TRBJ2-3	TGTGCCAGCAGCCTTCTTGGGACAGGGACAGATACGCAGTATTTT	CASSLLGTGTDTQYF
few	TRBV20-1	-	TRBJ2-5	TGCAGTGCCCCTAAGGGGAGTGGAGAGACCCAGTACTTC	CSAPKGSGETQYF
-	TRBV9	-	TRBJ2-5	TGTGCCAGCAGCGCGGGACTCTCCCAAGAGACCCAGTACTTC	CASSAGLSQETQYF
few	TRBV4-2	-	TRBJ2-7	TGTGCCAGCAGCCAAGGGGCATTAGCGGCTGGTTACGAGCAGTACTTC	CASSQGALAAGYEQYF
-	TRBV6-2/TRBV6-3	TRBD2	TRBJ2-7	TGTGCCAGCGGCGCTAGCAGGACTAGCGAGTACGAGCAGTACTTC	CASGASRTSEYEQYF
-	TRBV29-1	-	TRBJ2-1	TGCAGCGTTGAAGTGAATAACAATGAGCAGTTCTTC	CSVEVNNNEQFF
few	TRBV28	TRBD2	TRBJ2-3	TGTGCCAGCAGGGGAACGAAGGGACTAGCGGGAGGAGGGACAGATACGCAGTATTTT	CASRGTKGLAGGGTDTQYF
-	TRBV27	-	TRBJ2-3	TGTGCCAGCGCGCCGTCTGGCACAGATACGCAGTATTTT	CASAPSGTDTQYF
few	TRBV27	-	TRBJ1-6	TGTGCCAGCAGAACAGCGGACAGACATTCACCCCTCCACTTT	CASRTADRHSPLHF
few	TRBV15	-	TRBJ2-6	TGTGCCACCAGCAGAGCGATCTCTGGGGCCAACGTCCTGACTTTC	CATSRAISGANVLTF
-	TRBV7-2	-	TRBJ1-2	TGTGCCAGCAGCTTAGTCGGGGGGTTCTCCTATGGCTACACCTTC	CASSLVGGFSYGYTF
-	TRBV6-2/TRBV6-3	TRBD1	TRBJ2-7	TGTGCCAGCAGTCCCCGAGGGACAGGTGAAGCCTACGAGCAGTACTTC	CASSPRGTGEAYEQYF
many	TRBV3-1	-	TRBJ2-7	TGTGCCAGCAGCCACCTCGGGGCTACTCAAGCTTACGAGCAGTACTTC	CASSHLGATQAYEQYF
-	TRBV11-1	-	TRBJ2-7	TGTGCCAGCAGCCTCCTGGGACAAGCGTACGAGCAGTACTTC	CASSLLGQAYEQYF
-	TRBV20-1	-	TRBJ2-1	TGCAGTGCGTACCCAACGGTAGGCAATGAGCAGTTCTTC	CSAYPTVGNEQFF
-	TRBV7-7	TRBD1	TRBJ2-7	TGTGCTAGCAGCTTGGGCACGCAGGGGGCCCAGTACTTC	CASSLGTQGAQYF
-	TRBV25-1	TRBD1	TRBJ1-5	TGTGCCAGCAGGGGACAGAGGACCTATCAGCCCCAGCATTTT	CASRGQRTYQPQHF
many	TRBV9	TRBD2	TRBJ2-1	TGTGCCAGCAGCGTAGGCGTAGCGGGAGGGGGTGATGAGCAGTTCTTC	CASSVGVAGGGDEQFF
-	TRBV25-1	-	TRBJ2-3	TGTGCCAGCAAGGACACCAACACAGATACGCAGTATTTT	CASKDTNTDTQYF
few	TRBV7-9	TRBD2	TRBJ2-3	TGTGCCAGCCCGACTAGCGGGGGGCTAGATACGCAGTATTTT	CASPTSGGLDTQYF
-	TRBV6-2/TRBV6-3	-	TRBJ2-3	TGTGCCAGCAGTTATGGACCTCAACAGTATTTT	CASSYGPQQYF
-	TRBV5-1	TRBD1	TRBJ2-3	TGCGCCAGCAGCGGACAGGGAAGCACAGATACGCAGTATTTT	CASSGQGSTDTQYF
-	TRBV5-1	-	TRBJ2-7	TGCGCCAGCAGCCCAAACGCAGGGAAAGGCGAGCAGTACTTC	CASSPNAGKGEQYF
-	TRBV20-1	-	TRBJ1-1	TGCAGTGCTCCCGTTAGGACTGGGGATGAAGCTTTCTTT	CSAPVRTGDEAFF
-	TRBV7-4	TRBD1	TRBJ2-5	TGTGCCAGCAGCTTATACAGGGGGCTGCAAGAGACCCAGTACTTC	CASSLYRGLQETQYF
many	TRBV11-2	-	TRBJ2-5	TGTGCCAGCAGCTTAGGTGAACAGACCCAGTACTTC	CASSLGEQTQYF
few	TRBV10-3	TRBD1	TRBJ1-5	TGTGCCACCAACCGGGACAGCTACAATCAGCCCCAGCATTTT	CATNRDSYNQPQHF
few	TRBV28	TRBD1	TRBJ2-1	TGTGCCAGCAGCCAGGGACAGGGGGCCCCTGATGAGCAGTTCTTC	CASSQGQGAPDEQFF
-	TRBV6-6	-	TRBJ2-3	TGTGCCAGCCGAGTTACCCCACTCCTTTATAGCACAGATACGCAGTATTTT	CASRVTPLLYSTDTQYF
-	TRBV29-1	-	TRBJ2-2	TGCAGCGTTAGGACACCGAACACCGGGGAGCTGTTTTTT	CSVRTPNTGELFF
-	TRBV5-1	-	TRBJ2-1	TGCGCCAGCAGCTTGCTGGACCACGAGCAGTTCTTC	CASSLLDHEQFF
many	TRBV29-1	TRBD2	TRBJ2-3	TGCAGCGTTCCGAGGGGAGGGACTAGCGGCACAGATACGCAGTATTTT	CSVPRGGTSGTDTQYF
many	TRBV29-1	-	TRBJ2-3	TGCAGCGTTTTCGGTGTTACAGATACGCAGTATTTT	CSVFGVTDTQYF
few	TRBV5-1	-	TRBJ2-3	TGCGCCAGCAGCTTGGGAGGGACCCCTTCGGTAGATACGCAGTATTTT	CASSLGGTPSVDTQYF
-	TRBV29-1	TRBD2	TRBJ2-1	TGCAGCGTGAGGACTAGCGGAAGCTCCTACAATGAGCAGTTCTTC	CSVRTSGSSYNEQFF
-	TRBV4-2	-	TRBJ2-2	TGTGCCAGCAGCCAAGTCACCGGGGAGCTGTTTTTT	CASSQVTGELFF
-	TRBV18	-	TRBJ1-2	TGTGCCAGCTCACCGGAGGGGTACTATGGCTACACCTTC	CASSPEGYYGYTF
-	TRBV5-1	TRBD1	TRBJ1-2	TGCGCCAGCAGCCCAAACCGGGACAGGGGGAACTATGGCTACACCTTC	CASSPNRDRGNYGYTF
few	TRBV28	-	TRBJ2-7	TGTGCCAGCAGTACCCTCAGGGGACCTTCCTACGAGCAGTACTTC	CASSTLRGPSYEQYF
-	TRBV3-1	TRBD2	TRBJ2-1	TGTGCCAGCAGCTACAGAGCGGGGGCCTACAATGAGCAGTTCTTC	CASSYRAGAYNEQFF
few	TRBV20-1	TRBD2	TRBJ2-1	TGCAGTGCCAGGACTAGCATCAGGGATGAGCAGTTCTTC	CSARTSIRDEQFF
-	TRBV28	TRBD2	TRBJ2-1	TGTGCCAGCAGTCGGACTAGCGGGACTACCTACAATGAGCAGTTCTTC	CASSRTSGTTYNEQFF
-	TRBV6-2/TRBV6-3	-	TRBJ2-7	TGTGCCAGCAGTTACTCGATGAGCTATGACGAGCAGTACTTC	CASSYSMSYDEQYF
few	TRBV24-1	TRBD1	TRBJ2-3	TGTGCCACCAGTGATCCGACAGGGAGAACAGATACGCAGTATTTT	CATSDPTGRTDTQYF
-	TRBV12-3/TRBV12-4	TRBD2	TRBJ2-1	TGTGCCAGCTTTGGGCTAGCGGGAGGTGAGCAGTTCTTC	CASFGLAGGEQFF
once	TRBV3-1	TRBD2	TRBJ2-1	TGTGCCAGCAGCCAAACTAGCGGGGGCCTCTATGAGCAGTTCTTC	CASSQTSGGLYEQFF